This T cell receptor beta chain was profiled in a study of CD8+CD57+ T cells in acquired aplastic anemia. Study at large: CD4+ and CD8+ cells, once sorted, gave DNA averaging approximately 3 ug.

The sequenced patients had an expansion of CD8+CD57+ cells seen by flow cytometry. It was genomic DNA that served as the template for profiling TCR beta VDJ and CDR3. TCRdb called the reads again in MiXCR, with one record for every CDR3 protein. The data show roughly 200,000 distinct CDR3 sequences, with about 60% seen just once and roughly 43% held by the top ten. About this clonotype itself: The target antigen is unknown.

Findings and limits, study-wide: The number of CD8+ CDR3 sequences shared by patients and controls was twenty-nine.

The sequence came from a human donor with aplastic anemia. The sequenced sample was sorted CD4+, CD8+, or CD8+CD57+ T cells (not recorded which) from PBMCs.

Here the CDR3 reads CATSDPGQGQFF. Here the CDR3 DNA reads TGTGCCACCAGTGACCCCGGACAGGGGCAGTTCTTC. This chain joins TRBV24-1 and TRBJ2-1; 8 bases match TRBD1. The CDR3 covers 12 residues. CDR1 is KGHDR, CDR2 SFDVKD, per germline. The V and J ends lost 4 bases and 12 bases, in that order; junction bases with no gene match: 4.